Presented here are 7 T cell receptor beta chains from one specimen sequenced in a study of T cell repertoires in aging, cancer and after chemotherapy. Peripheral blood genomic DNA, not sorted cells or RNA, was the template. A mixed TRB-A/B primer pool amplified rearranged TRB by multiplex touch-down PCR. TCRdb reprocessed the multiplex PCR reads with MiXCR, giving one entry per CDR3 protein. The profile shows some 1,600 distinct CDR3 sequences, 20% to 25% of them singletons. What was sequenced was blood. The receptor source for this set is a human donor with a solid tumor.

This clonotype is categorized as medium-sized (0.01 to 0.1%). The chain carries TRBV7-2 and TRBJ2-2; 12 nucleotides match TRBD2. With V trimmed by 5 bases and J by 2 bases, 6 bases remained unmatched. Germline CDR1 is SGHTA and CDR2 is FQGNSA. This CDR3 has 17 residues. CDR3 sequence: CASSLPSGGANTGELFF. CDR3 coding DNA: TGTGCCAGCAGCCTCCCTAGCGGGGGGGCTAACACCGGGGAGCTGTTTTTT.

The CDR3 sequence is CASNRLAGGWQYF. The CDR3 nucleotides read TGTGCCAGCAACAGACTAGCGGGGGGTTGGCAGTACTTC. V and J are TRBV12-3 or TRBV12-4 and TRBJ2-7, with 13 bases matching TRBD2. This CDR3 is 13 amino acids long. V was clipped by 7 bases and J by 9 bases; unmatched bases: 6.

The V gene is TRBV12-3 or TRBV12-4, the J gene TRBJ2-7, with 8 bases matching TRBD1. There are 18 residues in the CDR3. The ends lost 6 bases at V and 0 bases at J; junction bases unmatched: 16. The CDR3 loop is CASRRGTGDEFFSYEQYF. The CDR3 DNA reads as TGTGCCAGCAGACGTGGGACAGGCGACGAATTCTTCTCCTACGAGCAGTACTTC.

This chain joins TRBV24-1 and TRBJ2-7; 7 bases align to TRBD1. The junction had 11 bases not matched to a gene; V was cut back by 9 bases and J by 7 bases. Germline V gene data show CDR1 as KGHDR and CDR2 as SFDVKD. The CDR3 consists of 13 residues. Here the CDR3 DNA reads TGTGCCACCGGGGGACAGCTAAAGGATGAGCAGTACTTC. This sequence encodes CATGGQLKDEQYF.

V and J are TRBV5-1 and TRBJ1-1; no firm D call. This CDR3 has 13 residues. Per the germline V gene, CDR1 is SGHRS and CDR2 is YFSETQ. V was pared by 2 bases and J by 2 bases, with 7 bases between. CDR3: CASSFKRNTEAFF. The CDR3 bases are TGCGCCAGCAGCTTCAAAAGAAACACTGAAGCTTTCTTT. The whole variable domain, filled in from reference TRBV5-1 and TRBJ1-1, reads KAGVTQTPRYLIKTRGQQVTLSCSPISGHRSVSWYQQTPGQGLQFLFEYFSETQRNKGNFPGRFSGRQFSNSRSEMNVSTLELGDSALYLCASSFKRNTEAFFGQGTRLTVV.

This clonotype is medium-sized. The chain combines TRBV5-4 with TRBJ2-3; 8 bases match TRBD2. The CDR3 has 14 residues. V was pared by 10 bases and J by 5 bases, with 12 bases of the junction left unmatched. The germline V gene has CDR1 SGHNT and CDR2 YYREEE (reference sequence). CDR3 sequence: CASQRRGVIDTQYF. The CDR3 DNA reads as TGTGCCTCCCAAAGGCGGGGGGTTATAGATACGCAGTATTTT.

This clonotype is judged medium-sized. The chain uses TRBV27 and TRBJ2-2; 7 nucleotides line up with TRBD2. Trimming cost V 3 bases and J 6 bases; bases outside gene matches: 1. Germline assignment: CDR1 MNHEY and CDR2 SMNVEV (reference sequence). The CDR3 is 13 residues long. The CDR3 coding sequence is TGTGCCAGCAGTTTTACTAGCGCCGGGGAGCTGTTTTTT. This gives the protein CASSFTSAGELFF.